These 4 T cell receptor beta chains share one sample of origin, sequenced in a study of blood T cell repertoires in COVID-19 (dated by TCRdb to the early 2020s). The method was the immunoSEQ multiplex PCR assay. Imported from immuneACCESS, the table was reduced by TCRdb to in-frame sequences with V and J called. These copies leave out some clones; in studies compared against another copy, an unresolved V gene accounts for under half, and the cause of the remainder is not known. In all, the sample holds 200,000 or so clones, and 85% to 90% of those were seen once. The ten largest clones represent approximately 2.6% of the sample. Material for sequencing was peripheral blood. Receptors were obtained from a woman aged 55-69 years with acute or convalescent COVID-19.

This sequence joins TRBV18 and TRBJ2-1; TRBD1 might be the D (5 bases). There are 12 residues in the CDR3. Per the germline V gene, CDR1 is KGHSH and CDR2 is LQKENI. V was cut by 3 bases and J by 7 bases, with 7 bases left in between. The CDR3 loop is CASSPRVNEQFF. CDR3 DNA: TGTGCCAGCTCACCCAGGGTTAATGAGCAGTTCTTC.

The chain has TRBV30 and TRBJ2-3; TRBD1 aligns across 10 bases. CDR3 size: 15 residues. Germline trimming cut 0 bases from V and 4 bases from J; bases unmatched to any gene: 4. From germline, CDR1 is GTSNPN and CDR2 SVGIG (reference sequence). CDR3 bases: TGTGCCTGGAGTGTACGACAGGGGGCGGCAGATACGCAGTATTTT. Translation: CAWSVRQGAADTQYF.

The CDR3 DNA is TGTGCCAGCAGTTCGGACACCCTGAACACTGAAGCTTTCTTT. It codes for CASSSDTLNTEAFF. This chain uses TRBV7-9 with TRBJ1-1; perhaps TRBD1 as D (5 bases). The CDR3 length is 14 residues. CDR1 and CDR2 from the germline V gene are SEHNR and FQNEAQ (reference sequence). V was clipped by 6 bases and J by 0 bases, with 11 bases between them. Using reference TRBV7-9 and TRBJ1-1 for the parts outside the CDR3, the full variable domain is DTGVSQNPRHKITKRGQNVTFRCDPISEHNRLYWYRQTLGQGPEFLTYFQNEAQLEKSRLLSDRFSAERPKGSFSTLEIQRTEQGDSAMYLCASSSDTLNTEAFFGQGTRLTVV.

The chain uses TRBV6-2 or TRBV6-3 and TRBJ2-3, with TRBD2 matching over 12 bases. CDR1 and CDR2 from the germline V gene are MNHEY and SVGEGT. J was trimmed by 2 bases and V by 5 bases; bases with no gene match: 2. CDR3 length equals 15 residues. The CDR3 here is CASSGLAGNTDTQYF. The CDR3 region has the DNA TGTGCCAGCAGTGGACTAGCGGGAAACACAGATACGCAGTATTTT.